The text below deals with one T cell receptor beta chain. These data come from a study of CD8+ T cells in alopecia areata. Noted treatment: oral pan-JAK inhibitor, 5-10 mg twice daily. The researchers isolated CD4+ and CD8+ T cells from PBMCs by sorting. After isolation, RNA underwent reverse transcription to generate cDNA as the sequencing template. TCRdb's table, derived via immunoSEQ multiplex PCR, lists solely in-frame clones and lacks some. The table shows some 190,000 clones, with approximately 51% occurring only once. Germline assignment: CDR1 SGHDT and CDR2 YYEEEE. Trimming left V 0 bases short and J 0 bases short, with 6 bases between. The CDR3 length is 15 residues.

This material consisted of CD8+ T cells sorted from blood, taken at roughly week 52, from a patient treated with tofacitinib. The receptor was isolated from a human donor with alopecia areata. The chain is built from TRBV5-6 and TRBJ2-2; the D gene is possibly TRBD2 (5 bases). The CDR3 nucleotides read TGTGCCAGCAGCTTGGAACTAGCGAACACCGGGGAGCTGTTTTTT. Its protein product is CASSLELANTGELFF.